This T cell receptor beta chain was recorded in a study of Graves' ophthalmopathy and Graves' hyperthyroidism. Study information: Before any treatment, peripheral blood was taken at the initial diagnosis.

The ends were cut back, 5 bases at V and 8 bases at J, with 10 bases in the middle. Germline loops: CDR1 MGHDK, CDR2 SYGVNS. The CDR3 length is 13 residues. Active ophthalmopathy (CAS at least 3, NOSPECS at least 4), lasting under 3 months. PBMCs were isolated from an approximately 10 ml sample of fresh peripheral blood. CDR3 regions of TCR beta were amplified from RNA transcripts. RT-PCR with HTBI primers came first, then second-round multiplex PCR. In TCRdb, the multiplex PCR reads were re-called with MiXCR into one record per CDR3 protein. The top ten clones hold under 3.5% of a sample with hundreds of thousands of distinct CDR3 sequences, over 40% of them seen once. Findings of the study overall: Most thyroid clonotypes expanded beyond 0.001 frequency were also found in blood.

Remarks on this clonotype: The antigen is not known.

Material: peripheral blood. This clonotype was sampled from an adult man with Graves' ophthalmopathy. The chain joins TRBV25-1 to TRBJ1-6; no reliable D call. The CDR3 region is CASSSIGYSPLHF. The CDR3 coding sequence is TGTGCCAGCAGTTCGATAGGGTATTCACCCCTCCACTTT.